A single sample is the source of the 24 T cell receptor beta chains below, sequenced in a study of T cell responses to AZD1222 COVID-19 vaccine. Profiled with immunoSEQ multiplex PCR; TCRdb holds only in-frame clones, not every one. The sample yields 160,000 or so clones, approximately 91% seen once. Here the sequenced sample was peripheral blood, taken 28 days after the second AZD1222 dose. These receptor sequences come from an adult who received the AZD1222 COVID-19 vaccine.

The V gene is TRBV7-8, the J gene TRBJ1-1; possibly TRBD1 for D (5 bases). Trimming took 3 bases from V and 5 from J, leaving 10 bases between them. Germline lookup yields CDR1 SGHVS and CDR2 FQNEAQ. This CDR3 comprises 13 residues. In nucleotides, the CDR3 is TGTGCCAGCAGCTTGGGGGAACAGACTGAAGCTTTCTTT. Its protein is CASSLGEQTEAFF.

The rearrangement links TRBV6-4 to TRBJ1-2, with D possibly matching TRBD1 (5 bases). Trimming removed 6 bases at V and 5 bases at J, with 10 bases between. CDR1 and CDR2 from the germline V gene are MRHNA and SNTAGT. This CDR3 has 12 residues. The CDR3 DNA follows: TGTGCCAGCAGGGTGCGGGGGTATGGCTACACCTTC. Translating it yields CASRVRGYGYTF.

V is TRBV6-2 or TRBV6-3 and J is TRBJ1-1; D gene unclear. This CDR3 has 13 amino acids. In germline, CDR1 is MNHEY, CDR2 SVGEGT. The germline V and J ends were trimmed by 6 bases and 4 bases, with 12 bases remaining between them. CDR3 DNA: TGTGCCAGCAGCCAGGCTTTAGGCACTGAAGCTTTCTTT. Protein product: CASSQALGTEAFF.

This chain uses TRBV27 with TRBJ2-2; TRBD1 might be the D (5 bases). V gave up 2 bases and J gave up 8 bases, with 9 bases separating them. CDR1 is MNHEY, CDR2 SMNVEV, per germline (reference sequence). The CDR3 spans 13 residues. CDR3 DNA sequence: TGTGCCAGCAGTTTAGACAGCAGAGGGGAGCTGTTTTTT. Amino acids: CASSLDSRGELFF.

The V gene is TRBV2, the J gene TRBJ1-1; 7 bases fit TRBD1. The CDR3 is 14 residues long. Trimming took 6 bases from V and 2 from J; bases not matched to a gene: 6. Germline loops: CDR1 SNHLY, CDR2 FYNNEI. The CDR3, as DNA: TGTGCCAGCAGCCGACAGGGTATCAACACTGAAGCTTTCTTT. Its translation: CASSRQGINTEAFF.

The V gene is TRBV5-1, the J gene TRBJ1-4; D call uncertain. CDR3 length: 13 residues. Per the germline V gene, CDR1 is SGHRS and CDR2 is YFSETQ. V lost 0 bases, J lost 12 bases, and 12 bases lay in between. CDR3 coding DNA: TGCGCCAGCAGCTTGGATCCGGACCTTGAACTGTTTTTT. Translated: CASSLDPDLELFF.

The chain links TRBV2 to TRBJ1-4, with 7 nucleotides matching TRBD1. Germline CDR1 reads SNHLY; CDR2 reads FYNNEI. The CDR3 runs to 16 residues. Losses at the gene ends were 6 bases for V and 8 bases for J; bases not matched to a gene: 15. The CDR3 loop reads CASRGNPTGLKEKLFF. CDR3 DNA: TGTGCCAGCAGGGGAAACCCGACAGGGCTCAAAGAAAAACTGTTTTTT.

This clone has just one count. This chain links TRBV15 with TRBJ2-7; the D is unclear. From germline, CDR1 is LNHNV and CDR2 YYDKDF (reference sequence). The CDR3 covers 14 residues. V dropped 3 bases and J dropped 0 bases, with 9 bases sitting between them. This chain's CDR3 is CATSRQADSYEQYF. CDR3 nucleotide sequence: TGTGCCACCAGCAGGCAGGCAGACTCCTACGAGCAGTACTTC.

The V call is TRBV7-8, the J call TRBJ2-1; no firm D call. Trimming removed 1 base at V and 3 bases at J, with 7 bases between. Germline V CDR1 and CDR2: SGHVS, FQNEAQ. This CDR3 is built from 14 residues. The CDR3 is CASSLDLNYNEQFF. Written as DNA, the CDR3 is TGTGCCAGCAGCTTAGACTTGAACTACAATGAGCAGTTCTTC.

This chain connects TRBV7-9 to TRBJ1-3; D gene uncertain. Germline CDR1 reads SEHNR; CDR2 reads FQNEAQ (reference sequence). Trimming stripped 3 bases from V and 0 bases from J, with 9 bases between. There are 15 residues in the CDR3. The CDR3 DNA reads TGTGCCAGCAGCTTGGGCCGGAGCTCTGGAAACACCATATATTTT. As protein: CASSLGRSSGNTIYF.

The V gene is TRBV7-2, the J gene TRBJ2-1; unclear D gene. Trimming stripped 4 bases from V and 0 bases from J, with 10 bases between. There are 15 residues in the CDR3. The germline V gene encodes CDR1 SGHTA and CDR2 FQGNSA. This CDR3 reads CASSSHLSSYNEQFF. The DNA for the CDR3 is TGTGCCAGCAGCTCCCACCTGAGCTCCTACAATGAGCAGTTCTTC.

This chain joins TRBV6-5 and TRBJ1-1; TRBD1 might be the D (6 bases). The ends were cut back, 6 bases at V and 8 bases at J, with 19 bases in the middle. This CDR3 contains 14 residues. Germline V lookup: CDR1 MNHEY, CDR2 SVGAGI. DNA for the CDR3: TGTGCCAGCAGCCGGGGGGGGCAGGGCTTCGAAGCTTTCTTT. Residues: CASSRGGQGFEAFF.

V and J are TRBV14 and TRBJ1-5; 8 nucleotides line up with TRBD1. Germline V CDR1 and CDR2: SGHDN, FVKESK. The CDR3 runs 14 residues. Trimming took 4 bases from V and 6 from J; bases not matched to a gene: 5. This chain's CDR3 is CASSRTGRFQPQHF. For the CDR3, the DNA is TGTGCCAGCAGCCGGACAGGGCGGTTTCAGCCCCAGCATTTT.

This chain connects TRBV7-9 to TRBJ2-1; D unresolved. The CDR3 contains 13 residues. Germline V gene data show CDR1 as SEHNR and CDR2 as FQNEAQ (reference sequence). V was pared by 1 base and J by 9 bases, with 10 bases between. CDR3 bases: TGTGCCAGCAGCTTAGGAGGTCCTACTGAGCAGTTCTTC. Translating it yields CASSLGGPTEQFF.

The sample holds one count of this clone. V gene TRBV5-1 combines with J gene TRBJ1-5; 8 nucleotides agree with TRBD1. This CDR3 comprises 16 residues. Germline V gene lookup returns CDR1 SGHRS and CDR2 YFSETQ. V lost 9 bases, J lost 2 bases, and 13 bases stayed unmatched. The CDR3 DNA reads TGCGCCACCCAGTCCCGGGACAGGTTCTGCAATCAGCCCCAGCATTTT. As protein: CATQSRDRFCNQPQHF. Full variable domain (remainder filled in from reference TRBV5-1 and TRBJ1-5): KAGVTQTPRYLIKTRGQQVTLSCSPISGHRSVSWYQQTPGQGLQFLFEYFSETQRNKGNFPGRFSGRQFSNSRSEMNVSTLELGDSALYLCATQSRDRFCNQPQHFGDGTRLSIL.

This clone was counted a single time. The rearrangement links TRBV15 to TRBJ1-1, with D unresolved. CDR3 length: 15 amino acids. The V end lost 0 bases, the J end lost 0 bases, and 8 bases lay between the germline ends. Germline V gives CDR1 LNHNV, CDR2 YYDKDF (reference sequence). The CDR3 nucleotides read TGTGCCACCAGCAGAGATGTGGGATTGAACACTGAAGCTTTCTTT. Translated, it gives CATSRDVGLNTEAFF.

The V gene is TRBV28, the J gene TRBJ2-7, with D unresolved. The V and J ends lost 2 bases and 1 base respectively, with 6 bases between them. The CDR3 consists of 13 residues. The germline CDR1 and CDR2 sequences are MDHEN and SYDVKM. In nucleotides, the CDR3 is TGTGCCAGCAGTTTACCCGGGTCCTACGAGCAGTACTTC. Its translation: CASSLPGSYEQYF.

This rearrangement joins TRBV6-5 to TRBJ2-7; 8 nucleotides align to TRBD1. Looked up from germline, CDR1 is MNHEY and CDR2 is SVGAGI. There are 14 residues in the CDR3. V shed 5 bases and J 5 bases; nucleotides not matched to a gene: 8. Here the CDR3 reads CASSPSGTGDEQYF. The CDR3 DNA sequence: TGTGCCAGCAGTCCTTCCGGGACAGGCGACGAGCAGTACTTC.

In nucleotides, the CDR3 is TGCGCCAGCAGCTTAATTAGCTCCTACAATGAGCAGTTCTTC. Translated, it gives CASSLISSYNEQFF. The chain employs TRBV5-1 and TRBJ2-1; D gene unclear. With 2 bases removed from V and 0 bases from J, the gap between germline ends came to 6 bases. This CDR3 contains 14 residues. The germline V gene has CDR1 SGHRS and CDR2 YFSETQ. Filled out from reference TRBV5-1 and TRBJ2-1, the complete variable domain reads KAGVTQTPRYLIKTRGQQVTLSCSPISGHRSVSWYQQTPGQGLQFLFEYFSETQRNKGNFPGRFSGRQFSNSRSEMNVSTLELGDSALYLCASSLISSYNEQFFGPGTRLTVL.

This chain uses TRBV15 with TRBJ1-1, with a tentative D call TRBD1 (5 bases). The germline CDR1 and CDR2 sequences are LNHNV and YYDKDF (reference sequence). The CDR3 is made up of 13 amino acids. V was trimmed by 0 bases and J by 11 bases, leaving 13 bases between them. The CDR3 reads CATSRDRARAAFF. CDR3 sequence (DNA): TGTGCCACCAGCAGAGATAGGGCCAGGGCCGCTTTCTTT.

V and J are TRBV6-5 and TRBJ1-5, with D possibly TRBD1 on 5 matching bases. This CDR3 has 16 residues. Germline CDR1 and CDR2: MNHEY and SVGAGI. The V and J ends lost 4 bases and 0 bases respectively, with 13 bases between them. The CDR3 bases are TGTGCCAGCAGTTCCTCGACAGACTATAGCAATCAGCCCCAGCATTTT. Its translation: CASSSSTDYSNQPQHF.

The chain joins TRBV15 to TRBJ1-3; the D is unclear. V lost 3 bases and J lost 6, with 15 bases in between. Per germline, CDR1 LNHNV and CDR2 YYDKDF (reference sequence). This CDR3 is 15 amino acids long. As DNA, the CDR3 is TGTGCCACCAGCAGGAAAAGTCCCCGGGCAAACACCATATATTTT. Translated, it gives CATSRKSPRANTIYF.

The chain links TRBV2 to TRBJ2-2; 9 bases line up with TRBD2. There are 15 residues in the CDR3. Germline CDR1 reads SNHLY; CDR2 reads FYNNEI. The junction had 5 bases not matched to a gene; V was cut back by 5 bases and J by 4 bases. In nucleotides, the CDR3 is TGTGCCAGCAGTTTTAGCGGGAGAGGCACCGGGGAGCTGTTTTTT. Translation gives CASSFSGRGTGELFF.

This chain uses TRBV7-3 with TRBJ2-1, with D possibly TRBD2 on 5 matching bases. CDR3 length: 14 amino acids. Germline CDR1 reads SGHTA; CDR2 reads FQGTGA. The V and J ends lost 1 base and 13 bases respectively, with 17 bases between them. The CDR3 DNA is TGTGCCAGCAGCTTAAACGGTCTCCTAGCTCGACAGTTCTTC. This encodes CASSLNGLLARQFF.